Listed here are 9 T cell receptor beta chains from one sample, sequenced in a study of blood T cell repertoires in COVID-19 (dated by TCRdb to about 2020). The library was prepared using the immunoSEQ multiplex PCR assay. Entries here come from immuneACCESS through TCRdb and include only in-frame sequences with V and J called. Some clones fail to appear in such tables; in the studies checked, an unresolved V gene covers under half of the shortfall, and the cause of the remainder is unknown. The sample has over 120,000 clones on record, about 79% of them singletons. Of the sample, about 9.4% falls within the top ten clones. Sequencing was carried out using peripheral blood. These receptors came from a man aged 60 to 69 with active or convalescent COVID-19.

This rearrangement joins TRBV15 to TRBJ1-2; weak D call: TRBD1 (5 bases). V was shortened by 5 bases and J by 4 bases, with 14 bases between the two germline ends. The germline V gene has CDR1 LNHNV and CDR2 YYDKDF (reference sequence). The CDR3 covers 14 residues. This CDR3 is CATSPEAGFYGYTF. CDR3 nucleotide sequence: TGTGCCACCAGCCCTGAGGCAGGGTTCTATGGCTACACCTTC.

In regard to this clone: Germline is not matched at one junction end, which may reflect a read error. The chain links TRBV9 to TRBJ1-2; 8 nucleotides align to TRBD1. CDR1 and CDR2 (germline): SGDLS, YYNGEE. The CDR3 is 14 residues long. CDR3 sequence reads: CASSRKYPGGVIAF. Written as DNA, the CDR3 is TGTGCCAGCAGCAGAAAGTACCCAGGGGGCGTAATCGCCTTC.

The chain carries TRBV11-3 and TRBJ1-1, with D perhaps TRBD1 (5 bases). Germline lookup yields CDR1 SGHNT and CDR2 YENEEA. The CDR3 is made up of 14 amino acids. Trimming took off 4 bases at V and 0 bases at J, with 9 bases between the two ends. The CDR3, as DNA: TGTGCCAGCAGCTGGACACTTATGAACACTGAAGCTTTCTTT. The encoded protein is CASSWTLMNTEAFF.

V gene TRBV9 combines with J gene TRBJ1-5, with D hard to call. This CDR3 is 14 amino acids long. Germline V CDR1 and CDR2: SGDLS, YYNGEE. Trimming removed 0 bases at V and 5 bases at J, with 9 bases between. Here the CDR3 reads CASSVGPLHQPQHF. CDR3 bases: TGTGCCAGCAGCGTAGGCCCCCTACATCAGCCCCAGCATTTT.

The chain couples TRBV6-5 to TRBJ1-1; 9 bases map to TRBD1. The CDR3 loop spans 16 amino acids. V was clipped by 4 bases and J by 4 bases; unmatched bases: 10. Germline CDR1 is MNHEY and CDR2 is SVGAGI. This CDR3 is CASSSTHTTGGTEAFF. CDR3 nucleotides: TGTGCCAGCAGTTCCACACACACGACAGGGGGCACTGAAGCTTTCTTT.

This sequence joins TRBV4-1 and TRBJ2-7, with TRBD2 matching 9 bases. The J segment lost 4 bases and the V segment lost 6 bases, leaving 13 bases of the junction unmatched. In germline, CDR1 is MGHRA, CDR2 YSYEKL. CDR3 length: 16 residues. As DNA, the CDR3 is TGCGCCAGCAGACAACGAGCGGGGGGCACGGGTTACGAGCAGTACTTC. Protein product: CASRQRAGGTGYEQYF.

This chain connects TRBV5-1 to TRBJ2-3; 9 positions match TRBD1. V gave up 3 bases and J gave up 0 bases; unmatched junction bases: 8. Per germline, CDR1 SGHRS and CDR2 YFSETQ. This CDR3 comprises 17 residues. CDR3 residues: CASSSGTGRSSTDTQYF. CDR3 sequence (DNA): TGCGCCAGCAGCTCCGGGACAGGGCGTTCTAGCACAGATACGCAGTATTTT. The variable domain in full, with the rest retrieved from reference TRBV5-1 and TRBJ2-3, is KAGVTQTPRYLIKTRGQQVTLSCSPISGHRSVSWYQQTPGQGLQFLFEYFSETQRNKGNFPGRFSGRQFSNSRSEMNVSTLELGDSALYLCASSSGTGRSSTDTQYFGPGTRLTVL.

This clone was detected once. The CDR3 reads CASSERKGSYNEQFF. CDR3 nucleotides: TGTGCCAGCAGCGAACGCAAGGGGTCCTACAATGAGCAGTTCTTC. The J gene is TRBJ2-1, the V gene TRBV28; possibly TRBD1 for D (5 bases). The CDR3 contains 15 residues. The germline gives CDR1 MDHEN, CDR2 SYDVKM. V was cut by 6 bases and J by 1 base, with 13 bases left in between.

This sequence joins TRBV5-1 and TRBJ1-2; 9 bases are shared with TRBD1. Germline CDR1 reads SGHRS; CDR2 reads YFSETQ. This CDR3 has 17 amino acids. V was clipped by 4 bases and J by 6 bases; unmatched bases: 16. DNA of the CDR3: TGCGCCAGCAGCAGAAAAACCGGGACAGGGCTTGTTGATGGCTACACCTTC. Its translation is CASSRKTGTGLVDGYTF.